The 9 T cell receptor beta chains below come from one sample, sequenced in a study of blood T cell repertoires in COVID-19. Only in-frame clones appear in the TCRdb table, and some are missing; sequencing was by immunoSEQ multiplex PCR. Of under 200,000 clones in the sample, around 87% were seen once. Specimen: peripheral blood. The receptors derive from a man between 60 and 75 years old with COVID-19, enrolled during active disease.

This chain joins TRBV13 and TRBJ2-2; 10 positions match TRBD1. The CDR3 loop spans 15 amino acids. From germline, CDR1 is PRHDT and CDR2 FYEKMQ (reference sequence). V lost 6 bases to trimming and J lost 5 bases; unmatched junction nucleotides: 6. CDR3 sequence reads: CASSSGTGVTGELFF. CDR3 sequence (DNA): TGTGCCAGCAGTTCCGGGACAGGGGTTACCGGGGAGCTGTTTTTT.

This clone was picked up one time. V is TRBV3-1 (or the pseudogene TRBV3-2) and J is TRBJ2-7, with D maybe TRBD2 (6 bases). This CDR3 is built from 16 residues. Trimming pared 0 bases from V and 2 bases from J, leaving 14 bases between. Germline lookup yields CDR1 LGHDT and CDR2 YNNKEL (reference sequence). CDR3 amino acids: CASSQDWGLLAYEQYF. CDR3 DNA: TGTGCCAGCAGCCAAGATTGGGGACTTCTAGCCTACGAGCAGTACTTC.

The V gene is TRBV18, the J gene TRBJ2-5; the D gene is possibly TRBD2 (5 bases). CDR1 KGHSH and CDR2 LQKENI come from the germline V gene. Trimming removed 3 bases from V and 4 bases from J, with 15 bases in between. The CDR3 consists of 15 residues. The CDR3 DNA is TGTGCCAGCTCACCTCCGGGCGGAGAGGGAGAGACCCAGTACTTC. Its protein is CASSPPGGEGETQYF.

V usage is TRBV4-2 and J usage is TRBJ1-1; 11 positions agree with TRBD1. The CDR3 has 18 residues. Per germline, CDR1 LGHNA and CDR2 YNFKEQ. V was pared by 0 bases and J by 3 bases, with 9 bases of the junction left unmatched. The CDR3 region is CASSQEYGTGGKDTEAFF. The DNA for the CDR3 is TGTGCCAGCAGCCAAGAATACGGGACAGGGGGTAAAGACACTGAAGCTTTCTTT.

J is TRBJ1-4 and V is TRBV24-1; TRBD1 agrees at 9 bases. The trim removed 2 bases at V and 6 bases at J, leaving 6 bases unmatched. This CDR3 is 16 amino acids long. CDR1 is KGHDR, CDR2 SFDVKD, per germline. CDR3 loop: CATSDSTGGGYEKLFF. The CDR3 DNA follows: TGTGCCACCAGTGATTCGACAGGGGGGGGCTATGAAAAACTGTTTTTT.

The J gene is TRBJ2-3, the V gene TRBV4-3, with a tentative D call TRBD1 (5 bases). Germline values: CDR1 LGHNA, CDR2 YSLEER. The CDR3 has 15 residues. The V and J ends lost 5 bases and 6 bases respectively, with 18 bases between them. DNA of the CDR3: TGCGCCAGCAGCTTCGGACACTCGTCGGCGGATACGCAGTATTTT. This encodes CASSFGHSSADTQYF.

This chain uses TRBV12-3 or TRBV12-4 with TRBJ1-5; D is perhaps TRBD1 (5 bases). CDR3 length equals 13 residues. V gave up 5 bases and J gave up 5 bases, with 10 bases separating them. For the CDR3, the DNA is TGTGCCAGCAGTACGGGGGGGTATCAGCCCCAGCATTTT. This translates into CASSTGGYQPQHF.

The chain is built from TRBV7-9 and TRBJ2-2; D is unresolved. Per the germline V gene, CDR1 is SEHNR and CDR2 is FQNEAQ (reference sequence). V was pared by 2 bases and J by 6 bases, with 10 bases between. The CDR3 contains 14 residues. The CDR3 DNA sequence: TGTGCCAGCAGCTTAAAGTCGCGGTCCGGGGAGCTGTTTTTT. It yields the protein CASSLKSRSGELFF.

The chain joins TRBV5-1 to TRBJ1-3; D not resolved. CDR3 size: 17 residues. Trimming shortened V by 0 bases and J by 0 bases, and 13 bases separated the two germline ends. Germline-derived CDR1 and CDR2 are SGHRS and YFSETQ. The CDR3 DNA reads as TGCGCCAGCAGCTTGGATACAGCCCCGAGCTCTGGAAACACCATATATTTT. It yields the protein CASSLDTAPSSGNTIYF. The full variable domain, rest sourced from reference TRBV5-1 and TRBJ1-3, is KAGVTQTPRYLIKTRGQQVTLSCSPISGHRSVSWYQQTPGQGLQFLFEYFSETQRNKGNFPGRFSGRQFSNSRSEMNVSTLELGDSALYLCASSLDTAPSSGNTIYFGEGSWLTVV.